One and the same sample provided the 25 T cell receptor beta chains below, sequenced in a study of blood T cell repertoires in COVID-19. TCRdb's table, derived via immunoSEQ multiplex PCR, lists solely in-frame clones and lacks some. The profile shows a few hundred thousand clones, 75% to 90% of them singletons. Sample: peripheral blood. The receptors were sampled from a woman between 18 and 29 years old with acute or convalescent COVID-19.

This clone was detected a few times. CDR3 sequence reads: CASGSGQGSQKLFF. The CDR3 DNA is TGTGCCAGTGGGTCGGGACAGGGGTCACAAAAACTGTTTTTT. The rearrangement links TRBV19 to TRBJ1-4; 10 bases map to TRBD1. The CDR3 is made up of 14 amino acids. The ends lost 8 bases at V and 9 bases at J; junction bases unmatched: 9. CDR1 and CDR2 from the germline V gene are LNHDA and SQIVND (reference sequence). Full variable domain (missing parts from reference TRBV19 and TRBJ1-4): DGGITQSPKYLFRKEGQNVTLSCEQNLNHDAMYWYRQDPGQGLRLIYYSQIVNDFQKGDIAEGYSVSREKKESFPLTVTSAQKNPTAFYLCASGSGQGSQKLFFGSGTQLSVL.

This sequence joins TRBV27 and TRBJ1-6, with D maybe TRBD1 (6 bases). In germline, CDR1 is MNHEY, CDR2 SMNVEV (reference sequence). V was shortened by 1 base and J by 3 bases, with 10 bases between the two germline ends. CDR3 length equals 16 residues. CDR3 loop: CASSLFLRGYNSPLHF. As DNA, the CDR3 is TGTGCCAGCAGTTTATTTCTCAGGGGCTATAATTCACCCCTCCACTTT.

The chain joins TRBV11-1 to TRBJ1-3; D is ambiguous. Trimming shortened V by 3 bases and J by 0 bases, and 6 bases separated the two germline ends. The CDR3 is 14 residues long. The germline CDR1 and CDR2 sequences are SGHAT and FQDESV (reference sequence). CDR3 nucleotides: TGTGCCAGCAGCTTCCGGGACTCTGGAAACACCATATATTTT. Translation: CASSFRDSGNTIYF. Drawing the rest from reference TRBV11-1 and TRBJ1-3, the complete variable domain is EAEVAQSPRYKITEKSQAVAFWCDPISGHATLYWYRQILGQGPELLVQFQDESVVDDSQLPKDRFSAERLKGVDSTLKIQPAELGDSAMYLCASSFRDSGNTIYFGEGSWLTVV.

This chain links TRBV4-1 with TRBJ1-1, with D unresolved. This CDR3 region has 11 residues. Germline V gives CDR1 MGHRA, CDR2 YSYEKL. Trimming stripped 8 bases from V and 5 bases from J, with 9 bases between. As DNA, the CDR3 is TGCGCCAGCGCAAGAGGGACTGAAGCTTTCTTT. As protein: CASARGTEAFF.

The rearrangement uses TRBV5-1 and TRBJ2-5; 9 bases fit TRBD1. V dropped 4 bases and J dropped 5; count of bases not matched to a gene: 12. CDR1 and CDR2 from the germline V gene are SGHRS and YFSETQ. The CDR3 loop spans 16 amino acids. The CDR3, as DNA: TGCGCCAGCAGCCCGGGGACAGGGTACCTCTCGGAGACCCAGTACTTC. Translating gives CASSPGTGYLSETQYF.

V is TRBV5-6 and J is TRBJ1-4; D may be TRBD1 (6 bases). CDR3 length equals 15 residues. Germline values: CDR1 SGHDT, CDR2 YYEEEE. V lost 4 bases to trimming and J lost 0 bases, with 10 bases between them. Written as DNA, the CDR3 is TGTGCCAGCAGCACATCAGGGGCAACTAATGAAAAACTGTTTTTT. Amino acids: CASSTSGATNEKLFF.

The V call is TRBV19, the J call TRBJ2-4; D is possibly TRBD1 (6 bases). The CDR3 runs to 16 residues. Trimming pared 5 bases from V and 0 bases from J, leaving 14 bases between. CDR1 and CDR2 (germline): LNHDA, SQIVND (reference sequence). The CDR3 nucleotides are TGTGCCAGTAGTCCCCGGACAGACCTAGCCAAAAACATTCAGTACTTC. Encoded protein: CASSPRTDLAKNIQYF.

V usage is TRBV12-3 or TRBV12-4 and J usage is TRBJ1-1; D is ambiguous. V shed 3 bases and J shed 4 bases, with 6 bases lying between them. CDR3 size: 12 residues. CDR3 DNA: TGTGCCAGCAGTTTTCTCCCCACTGAAGCTTTCTTT. Translation gives CASSFLPTEAFF.

The chain has TRBV2 and TRBJ2-7, with 10 bases that match TRBD1. The CDR3 spans 15 residues. CDR1 is SNHLY, CDR2 FYNNEI, per germline. After removal of 3 bases from V and 4 bases from J, the junction contained 6 bases not matched to a gene. CDR3 bases: TGTGCCAGCAGTGAGACAGGGGGCGCAGATTACGAGCAGTACTTC. Its translation is CASSETGGADYEQYF.

This chain links TRBV6-5 with TRBJ2-2, with D possibly matching TRBD2 (5 bases). V lost 5 bases and J lost 7, with 11 bases in between. The length of the CDR3 is 13 residues. Per germline, CDR1 MNHEY and CDR2 SVGAGI. CDR3: CASSPGVYGELFF. The CDR3 region has the DNA TGTGCCAGCAGTCCCGGGGTCTACGGGGAGCTGTTTTTT.

The genes are TRBV6-4 and TRBJ2-1; possible D gene TRBD1, 5 bases. The germline CDR1 and CDR2 sequences are MRHNA and SNTAGT. The V gene lost 2 bases and the J gene lost 0 bases, with 8 bases spanning the gap. CDR3 length: 15 amino acids. CDR3 loop: CASSDVGASYNEQFF. CDR3 coding DNA: TGTGCCAGCAGTGACGTAGGGGCCTCCTACAATGAGCAGTTCTTC.

V and J are TRBV9 and TRBJ1-4, with D tentatively TRBD1 (6 bases). Germline CDR1 reads SGDLS; CDR2 reads YYNGEE. V shed 2 bases and J shed 10 bases, with 12 bases lying between them. This CDR3 comprises 13 residues. In nucleotides, the CDR3 is TGTGCCAGCAGCGTCGAGGGGGAAGGAAAACTGTTTTTT. Its translation: CASSVEGEGKLFF. Together with reference TRBV9 and TRBJ1-4, the CDR3 gives the full variable domain: DSGVTQTPKHLITATGQRVTLRCSPRSGDLSVYWYQQSLDQGLQFLIQYYNGEERAKGNILERFSAQQFPDLHSELNLSSLELGDSALYFCASSVEGEGKLFFGSGTQLSVL.

This clone was observed a single time. The CDR3 sequence is CATSRRTGYEAFF. The CDR3 nucleotides read TGTGCCACCAGCAGAAGGACAGGTTATGAAGCTTTCTTT. The chain combines TRBV15 with TRBJ1-1; 7 bases match TRBD1. Trimming took 2 bases from V and 7 from J; bases not matched to a gene: 4. Germline assignment: CDR1 LNHNV and CDR2 YYDKDF (reference sequence). The CDR3 totals 13 residues.

The V call is TRBV9, the J call TRBJ2-1; 9 bases match TRBD2. The V gene's germline CDR1 is SGDLS and CDR2 YYNGEE. The CDR3 covers 17 residues. V was pared by 0 bases and J by 4 bases, with 8 bases of the junction left unmatched. CDR3 in DNA: TGTGCCAGCAGCGTAGGAATAGCGGGAGTAGTATACAATGAGCAGTTCTTC. Translating it yields CASSVGIAGVVYNEQFF.

V gene TRBV15 combines with J gene TRBJ2-7; 8 nucleotides line up with TRBD1. V lost 0 bases to trimming and J lost 4 bases; unmatched junction nucleotides: 2. Germline V gene data show CDR1 as LNHNV and CDR2 as YYDKDF (reference sequence). There are 14 residues in the CDR3. As DNA, the CDR3 is TGTGCCACCAGCAGAGAACAGGGGGGATACGAGCAGTACTTC. This codes for CATSREQGGYEQYF.

Judged by abundance, this clone is medium-sized. This chain links TRBV5-6 with TRBJ1-5; 11 nucleotides align to TRBD1. Germline V lookup: CDR1 SGHDT, CDR2 YYEEEE. There are 18 residues in the CDR3. V lost 4 bases to trimming and J lost 3 bases; unmatched junction nucleotides: 12. CDR3: CASSAHLGQGAYNQPQHF. For the CDR3, the DNA is TGTGCCAGCAGCGCACATTTAGGACAGGGGGCTTACAATCAGCCCCAGCATTTT.

As concerns this clone: A junction boundary mismatches the germline segment, possibly from a read error. The V call is TRBV11-2, the J call TRBJ1-1; 8 bases are a match to TRBD1. This CDR3 region has 15 residues. Germline CDR1 reads SGHAT; CDR2 reads FQNNGV. The CDR3 coding sequence is TGTGCCAGCAGCCTAGAGGGGACAGGATACACTGAAGCTTTCTTT. It yields the protein CASSLEGTGYTEAFF.

This clone appeared a single time. J is TRBJ2-1 and V is TRBV3-1 (or the pseudogene TRBV3-2), with 7 positions matching TRBD2. The length of the CDR3 is 15 residues. After removal of 2 bases from V and 10 bases from J, the junction contained 11 bases not matched to a gene. Germline assignment: CDR1 LGHDT and CDR2 YNNKEL (reference sequence). CDR3 nucleotides: TGTGCCAGCAGCCAATTATGGGGGAGGGCCTACGAGCAGTTCTTC. It yields the protein CASSQLWGRAYEQFF.

This clone was recorded only once. The chain carries TRBV2 and TRBJ2-7, with TRBD1 matching over 8 bases. The CDR3 contains 14 residues. Germline values: CDR1 SNHLY, CDR2 FYNNEI. Trimming at V came to 4 bases and at J to 3 bases, leaving 5 bases not matched to a gene. The CDR3 nucleotides are TGTGCCAGCAGTGCCCGGACAGGGAGCTACGAGCAGTACTTC. Its protein product is CASSARTGSYEQYF.

In its sample, this clone was seen a few times. The rearrangement uses TRBV28 and TRBJ1-5, with 11 bases that match TRBD1. The CDR3 has 16 amino acids. CDR1 is MDHEN and CDR2 is SYDVKM in the germline V gene. Unmatched junction bases numbered 8, after V lost 7 bases and J lost 3 bases. CDR3 residues: CASIPYGQGANQPQHF. The CDR3 DNA reads as TGTGCCAGCATACCCTACGGACAGGGGGCCAATCAGCCCCAGCATTTT.

CDR3 sequence: CATRQGAGYGYTF. The CDR3 DNA follows: TGTGCCACCCGACAGGGGGCTGGCTATGGCTACACCTTC. The J gene is TRBJ1-2, the V gene TRBV19; 10 bases line up with TRBD1. V was clipped by 10 bases and J by 4 bases; unmatched bases: 6. CDR3 length: 13 residues. Germline CDR1 LNHDA, CDR2 SQIVND (reference sequence).

The gene calls are TRBV5-4 and TRBJ1-2, with 11 bases aligning to TRBD1. The CDR3 is 15 amino acids. The ends lost 3 bases at V and 6 bases at J; junction bases unmatched: 7. From germline, CDR1 is SGHNT and CDR2 YYREEE (reference sequence). CDR3 in DNA: TGTGCCAGCAGCTCACGGACAGGGGGCGATGATGGCTACACCTTC. It yields the protein CASSSRTGGDDGYTF.

V is TRBV7-9 and J is TRBJ2-7, with a tentative D call TRBD2 (6 bases). The V end was cut by 10 bases, the J end by 1 base, with 11 bases between. In germline, CDR1 is SEHNR, CDR2 FQNEAQ (reference sequence). The CDR3 consists of 12 residues. The CDR3 is CAIQGTSYEQYF. In DNA, the CDR3 is TGTGCCATACAAGGGACTTCCTACGAGCAGTACTTC.

This clone was observed once. The chain carries TRBV5-8 and TRBJ1-2, with D possibly being TRBD1 (6 bases). The CDR3 loop spans 16 amino acids. V dropped 3 bases and J dropped 2 bases, with 17 bases sitting between them. Germline loops: CDR1 SGHTS, CDR2 YDEGEE. The chain's CDR3 is CASSSKIWQGNYGYTF. CDR3 sequence (DNA): TGTGCCAGCAGCTCTAAGATTTGGCAGGGGAACTATGGCTACACCTTC.

The chain recombines TRBV25-1 with TRBJ1-1, with D perhaps TRBD1 (5 bases). The CDR3 length is 13 residues. Trimming shortened V by 3 bases and J by 7 bases, and 12 bases separated the two germline ends. Germline loops: CDR1 MGHDK, CDR2 SYGVNS. The CDR3 region has the DNA TGTGCCAGCAGTGATGAAGGGGCCAATGAAGCTTTCTTT. Its translation is CASSDEGANEAFF.